This TCR beta chain was found in a study of early T cells in non-severe SARS-CoV-2 infection. The CDR3 runs to 13 residues. Trimming stripped 7 bases from V and 2 bases from J, with 9 bases between. Germline lookup yields CDR1 SEHNR and CDR2 FQNEAQ (reference sequence). This clonotype was picked up a small number of times. Each CDR3 protein is one row after TCRdb ran MiXCR on the 5' RACE reads. The sample yields tens of thousands of distinct CDR3 sequences, 14% to 15% seen once. Input material: whole blood. The chain is built from TRBV7-9 and TRBJ1-5; a weak D match, TRBD1 (5 bases). This TCR derives from an adult who was a healthcare worker with PCR-confirmed SARS-CoV-2 infection or an uninfected control (not recorded which). The CDR3 DNA sequence: TGTGCCAGCACGGGGACGGGCAATCAGCCCCAGCATTTT. Its translation is CASTGTGNQPQHF.